The 17 T cell receptor beta chains reported below all come from one sample, sequenced in a study of T cells in Graves' hyperthyroidism and ophthalmopathy. Using RNA transcripts as the source, TCR beta CDR3 regions were amplified. First-round RT-PCR of the TCR CDR3 relied on the HTBI primer set. From the multiplex PCR reads, TCRdb called clonotypes with MiXCR, one entry per CDR3 protein. Of around 700,000 distinct CDR3 sequences in the sample, 18% were seen once. Input material: blood. The source is a woman aged 45-65 years with Graves' hyperthyroidism that later progressed to Graves' ophthalmopathy.

At least ten counts were recorded for this clonotype. V gene TRBV12-3 or TRBV12-4 combines with J gene TRBJ2-2; no clear D gene. Trimming cost V 4 bases and J 4 bases, with 10 bases left between them. The CDR3 runs to 14 residues. CDR3 region: CASSSPLSTGELFF. CDR3 DNA: TGTGCCAGCAGTTCCCCCCTTAGCACCGGGGAGCTGTTTTTT.

This sequence joins TRBV19 and TRBJ2-1; no definite D call. The CDR3 length is 12 residues. V was clipped by 1 base and J by 7 bases, with 5 bases between them. CDR1 and CDR2 from the germline V gene are LNHDA and SQIVND (reference sequence). CDR3 bases: TGTGCCAGTAGTATAGGCAGGAATGAGCAGTTCTTC. It encodes CASSIGRNEQFF.

This clonotype was observed at least ten times. The chain has TRBV19 and TRBJ2-1; 8 bases are a match to TRBD2. The CDR3 is 18 residues long. The trim removed 5 bases at V and 8 bases at J, leaving 20 bases unmatched. Per the germline V gene, CDR1 is LNHDA and CDR2 is SQIVND (reference sequence). CDR3 region: CASSLTTSAGGGSDEQFF. CDR3 in DNA: TGTGCCAGTAGTTTAACCACCTCTGCGGGGGGAGGGAGCGATGAGCAGTTCTTC. The full variable domain, with the rest looked up from reference TRBV19 and TRBJ2-1, is DGGITQSPKYLFRKEGQNVTLSCEQNLNHDAMYWYRQDPGQGLRLIYYSQIVNDFQKGDIAEGYSVSREKKESFPLTVTSAQKNPTAFYLCASSLTTSAGGGSDEQFFGPGTRLTVL.

The chain joins TRBV19 to TRBJ1-5; D gene unclear. Germline CDR1 reads LNHDA; CDR2 reads SQIVND (reference sequence). This CDR3 has 18 amino acids. The ends were cut back, 1 base at V and 0 bases at J, with 16 bases in the middle. CDR3 sequence: CASSIGGRQTHSNQPQHF. CDR3 nucleotide sequence: TGTGCCAGTAGTATAGGGGGTCGCCAGACTCATAGCAATCAGCCCCAGCATTTT. Complete variable domain (other parts from reference TRBV19 and TRBJ1-5): DGGITQSPKYLFRKEGQNVTLSCEQNLNHDAMYWYRQDPGQGLRLIYYSQIVNDFQKGDIAEGYSVSREKKESFPLTVTSAQKNPTAFYLCASSIGGRQTHSNQPQHFGDGTRLSIL.

In this sample, this clonotype turned up a few times. This chain links TRBV20-1 with TRBJ2-4; D gene ambiguous. Germline CDR1 reads DFQATT; CDR2 reads SNEGSKA (reference sequence). The CDR3 contains 11 residues. The DNA for the CDR3 is TGCAGCCATTACTCCGCTAACATTCAGTACTTC. Translated: CSHYSANIQYF.

This clonotype was counted ten times or more. The V gene is TRBV18, the J gene TRBJ2-5; D not resolved. The CDR3 length is 14 residues. Trimming stripped 3 bases from V and 5 bases from J, with 13 bases between. Germline V gene lookup returns CDR1 KGHSH and CDR2 LQKENI. This CDR3 is CASSPRQIGETQYF. The CDR3 bases are TGTGCCAGCTCACCGCGCCAGATTGGGGAGACCCAGTACTTC. Based on the CDR3 plus reference TRBV18 and TRBJ2-5, the full variable domain is NAGVMQNPRHLVRRRGQEARLRCSPMKGHSHVYWYRQLPEEGLKFMVYLQKENIIDESGMPKERFSAEFPKEGPSILRIQQVVRGDSAAYFCASSPRQIGETQYFGPGTRLLVL.

This clonotype came up many times. The genes are TRBV3-1 and TRBJ1-1; D may be TRBD1 (5 bases). This CDR3 is built from 16 residues. Trimming removed 1 base from V and 5 bases from J, with 17 bases in between. Germline V lookup: CDR1 LGHDT, CDR2 YNNKEL (reference sequence). Written as DNA, the CDR3 is TGTGCCAGCAGCCAAGGACAGTGGATACGGTGGACTGAAGCTTTCTTT. Amino acids: CASSQGQWIRWTEAFF.

This clonotype was observed many times. J is TRBJ2-5 and V is TRBV13, with TRBD1 matching 7 bases. Germline V gene sequence: CDR1 PRHDT, CDR2 FYEKMQ (reference sequence). The CDR3 spans 15 residues. V lost 5 bases, J lost 5 bases, and 11 bases stayed unmatched. The CDR3 nucleotides read TGTGCCAGCAGCCGTTACAGGGGTGGAGAGGAGACCCAGTACTTC. This encodes CASSRYRGGEETQYF.

This clonotype was detected only a few times. A read error may explain this, as a much larger clone is one base away. This sequence joins TRBV7-9 and TRBJ1-4, with D possibly being TRBD1 (6 bases). V lost 4 bases, J lost 4 bases, and 10 bases lay in between. This CDR3 has 14 residues. Germline loops: CDR1 SEHNR, CDR2 FQNEAQ (reference sequence). The CDR3 sequence is CASSSDRFNEKLFF. The CDR3 DNA reads TGTGCCAGCAGCTCGGACAGATTTAATGAAAAACTGTTTTTT. Drawing the rest from reference TRBV7-9 and TRBJ1-4, the complete variable domain is DTGVSQNPRHKITKRGQNVTFRCDPISEHNRLYWYRQTLGQGPEFLTYFQNEAQLEKSRLLSDRFSAERPKGSFSTLEIQRTEQGDSAMYLCASSSDRFNEKLFFGSGTQLSVL.

This clonotype was found a few times. The chain employs TRBV18 and TRBJ2-3; 7 bases fit TRBD1. This CDR3 has 17 amino acids. Germline CDR1 and CDR2: KGHSH and LQKENI. Unmatched junction bases numbered 11, after V lost 3 bases and J lost 2 bases. CDR3 DNA: TGTGCCAGCTCACCTTACCGACAGACAGGGACCACAGATACGCAGTATTTT. As protein: CASSPYRQTGTTDTQYF. Drawing the rest from reference TRBV18 and TRBJ2-3, the complete variable domain is NAGVMQNPRHLVRRRGQEARLRCSPMKGHSHVYWYRQLPEEGLKFMVYLQKENIIDESGMPKERFSAEFPKEGPSILRIQQVVRGDSAAYFCASSPYRQTGTTDTQYFGPGTRLTVL.

The J gene is TRBJ2-7, the V gene TRBV5-6; 9 bases map to TRBD1. This CDR3 has 15 residues. From germline, CDR1 is SGHDT and CDR2 YYEEEE. V shed 2 bases, J shed 2 bases, and the junction held 5 bases outside the gene matches. CDR3 DNA: TGTGCCAGCAGCTTCGAGACAGGGGGGGCCTACGAGCAGTACTTC. Amino acids: CASSFETGGAYEQYF.

This clonotype was counted ten times or more. The gene calls are TRBV5-8 and TRBJ1-1, with 7 bases that match TRBD1. The CDR3 is made up of 14 amino acids. The V and J ends lost 2 bases and 1 base, in that order; junction bases with no gene match: 2. Germline CDR1 and CDR2: SGHTS and YDEGEE. The CDR3 DNA reads TGTGCCAGCAGCTTTCGGACAGGGAACACTGAAGCTTTCTTT. Residues: CASSFRTGNTEAFF.

This clonotype was counted only a few times. The chain links TRBV29-1 to TRBJ1-2, with D possibly TRBD1 on 5 matching bases. The CDR3 is 18 amino acids. V was pared by 7 bases and J by 4 bases, with 31 bases between. Per the germline V gene, CDR1 is SQVTM and CDR2 is ANQGSEA. The CDR3 DNA is TGCAGCGCCTTCGCCTTACAGGTTCCGATTAAGAGGGGCTATGGCTACACCTTC. Translating gives CSAFALQVPIKRGYGYTF.

This clonotype occurred a few times. The rearrangement links TRBV7-9 to TRBJ2-1; a weak D match, TRBD1 (5 bases). V lost 1 base and J 8 bases, leaving 12 bases between the germline ends. The CDR3 runs 14 residues. CDR1 and CDR2 from the germline V gene are SEHNR and FQNEAQ (reference sequence). The CDR3 protein is CASSLDLLRDEQFF. CDR3 sequence (DNA): TGTGCCAGCAGCTTAGACCTTCTCAGGGATGAGCAGTTCTTC.

This clonotype came up many times. The rearrangement joins TRBV7-2 to TRBJ2-3; TRBD2 is a possible D gene (6 bases). Germline CDR1 SGHTA, CDR2 FQGNSA. V was clipped by 4 bases and J by 5 bases, with 16 bases between them. The CDR3 is 15 residues long. As DNA, the CDR3 is TGTGCCAGCAGCTCCCGGGAGCTAATGCGAGATACGCAGTATTTT. Its protein product is CASSSRELMRDTQYF.

V gene TRBV3-1 combines with J gene TRBJ2-2; weak D call: TRBD2 (5 bases). Germline V gene lookup returns CDR1 LGHDT and CDR2 YNNKEL (reference sequence). Deletions cut 0 bases from V and 1 base from J, with 9 bases between. The length of the CDR3 is 16 residues. CDR3 region: CASSQDPSGNTGELFF. CDR3 nucleotide sequence: TGTGCCAGCAGCCAAGACCCCAGCGGGAACACCGGGGAGCTGTTTTTT.

The chain employs TRBV11-1 and TRBJ2-1; D possibly corresponds to TRBD2 (7 bases). CDR1 is SGHAT and CDR2 is FQDESV in the germline V gene (reference sequence). The ends were cut back, 5 bases at V and 3 bases at J, with 14 bases in the middle. The CDR3 covers 15 residues. CDR3 region: CASSPGGQSYNEQFF. The CDR3 nucleotides read TGTGCCAGCAGCCCGGGGGGCCAAAGCTACAATGAGCAGTTCTTC.